This TCR beta chain stems from a study of blood T cell repertoires in COVID-19. As for the study in general: Both acute and convalescent COVID-19 samples were obtained from the United States, Italy and Spain. The cDNA or gDNA used as material had been derived from T cells, B-cell-depleted T cells, or PBMCs.

Only in-frame clones appear in the TCRdb table, and some are missing; sequencing was by immunoSEQ multiplex PCR. The table records under 150,000 clones, about 81% of them present only once. The CDR3 runs to 15 residues. V lost 2 bases, J lost 6 bases, and 4 bases stayed unmatched. CDR1 LNHDA and CDR2 SQIVND come from the germline V gene (reference sequence). This chain joins TRBV19 and TRBJ2-3; 11 nucleotides line up with TRBD2. Source material: PBMCs or T cells enriched from blood (not recorded which). The TCR comes from a middle-aged man with acute COVID-19. CDR3 sequence: CASSITSGSADTQYF. The CDR3 bases are TGTGCCAGTAGTATAACTAGCGGGAGTGCGGATACGCAGTATTTT. Full variable domain (missing parts from reference TRBV19 and TRBJ2-3): DGGITQSPKYLFRKEGQNVTLSCEQNLNHDAMYWYRQDPGQGLRLIYYSQIVNDFQKGDIAEGYSVSREKKESFPLTVTSAQKNPTAFYLCASSITSGSADTQYFGPGTRLTVL.